Sequencing of this TCR beta chain was carried out in a study of radiotherapy plus CTLA-4 blockade in lung cancer. In the study overall: Disease control reached under 35%, with objective responses in approximately 20%.

Generated by immunoSEQ multiplex PCR, the TCRdb table keeps only in-frame clones and is missing some. Of tens of thousands of clones listed, approximately 82% are singletons. Germline CDR1 is SGDLS and CDR2 is YYNGEE. This CDR3 is built from 14 residues. V was pared by 4 bases and J by 3 bases, with 4 bases of the junction left unmatched. Lung cancer patients with chemo-refractory metastatic non-small-cell disease were given focal radiation plus CTLA-4 blockade with ipilimumab. Sequencing used peripheral blood, obtained from a patient treated with radiotherapy plus ipilimumab. The J gene is TRBJ2-1, the V gene TRBV9; 7 nucleotides agree with TRBD1. The clonotype comes from a human donor with non-small cell lung cancer that progressed on radiotherapy plus ipilimumab. The chain's CDR3 is CASSSGTVYNEQFF. CDR3 nucleotides: TGTGCCAGCAGCTCGGGGACAGTCTACAATGAGCAGTTCTTC.